This T cell receptor beta chain was retrieved from a study of T-cell memory formation after mild COVID-19 (dated by TCRdb to 2020 to 2022). Turning to the overall study: TCR sequence clusters from the two donors were found to be largely donor specific. Longitudinal TCRalpha and TCRbeta repertoire sequencing tracked T-cell clones expanding and contracting after mild COVID-19 in a couple of donors. The cohort comprised two young, previously healthy adult volunteers, one female and one male.

Ficoll-Paque density gradient centrifugation was the method used to isolate PBMCs. Broader findings and caveats from the paper: Contracting CD4+ clones appeared mostly in the CM and EM memory subsets, whereas CD8+ clones were enriched in EMRA. The study covered only a couple of mild cases, and larger cohorts including severe cases with pre-infection samples were considered necessary. SARS-CoV-2 specificity of the second-wave clones peaking on day 37 was not confirmed. Some responding clones were detected in pre-infection memory, which suggested that pre-existing cross-reactive memory T cells had joined the SARS-CoV-2 response. Clones contracting from day 15 to 85 had balanced CD4/CD8 phenotypes, while a second wave expanding from day 15 to 37 was biased towards CD4+.

This clonotype was picked up a small number of times. Its antigen remains unidentified. One base away there is no much larger clone; base qualities are not given. For sequencing, an Illumina NovaSeq 6000 was employed. TCRalpha and TCRbeta cDNA libraries were constructed by 5'RACE with constant-segment primers, with sample barcodes and unique molecular identifiers being introduced. Trizol reagent was used to extract RNA from every sample. Amplification of the libraries took two PCR steps, and the second step added a second sample barcode plus Illumina TruSeq adapters. Sequencing of the libraries was done on an Illumina NovaSeq, producing 2 x 150 bp paired-end reads. The study's processing was this. The reads were demultiplexed and collapsed into UMI-guided consensus sequences using migec v1.2.7. Using mixcr v2.1.11, UMI consensuses were aligned to TRA and TRB V and J templates and then assembled into clonotypes. A clonotype was counted as expanded or contracted only if both edgeR and NoisET called the change significant, with noise models trained on biological replicates. edgeR calls used a false discovery rate-adjusted p below 0.01 and a log2 fold-change threshold of 1. As an exploratory analysis of dynamics, max-normalized trajectories of the 1000 most abundant clonotypes were examined with PCA combined with hierarchical clustering. Each responding clone was given a CD4 or CD8 phenotype based on the CD4+ and CD8+ repertoires, which had been sequenced separately. TCRdb handled the public reads itself, with Q25 trimming in fastp and clone calling in MiXCR, and kept productive beta chains. Entries are consolidated by CDR3 protein sequence, retaining the most common genes and DNA. Clone size and V and J calls follow TCRdb, not the original study. In this sample the table shows under 550,000 distinct CDR3 sequences, approximately 18% of which occur a single time. The biggest ten clones account for roughly an eighth of the sample.

From cysteine to phenylalanine, the CDR3 is 14 amino acids long. CDR3 DNA is the only sequence kept; it has 42 bases, read in frame from the first base. V and J lose 0 bases and 8 bases, and a span of 13 bases separates them. CDR1 is given as MGHRA and CDR2 as YSYEKL, both from the germline V gene. The sample comprised PBMCs or a T cell subset sorted from them (not recorded which). Rearrangement joined TRBV4-1 to TRBJ1-2, with a tentative D gene TRBD1 over 5 matching bases. The TCR originated in an adult woman who had mild COVID-19 (a few samples of this study predate the infection). The sample titles of this study are shuffled in the database, so cell type and time point are left out; the donor was told from shared clones. CDR3 protein: CASSQDSGVLGYTF. The nucleotide sequence reads as follows: TGCGCCAGCAGCCAAGATTCGGGGGTCTTGGGCTACACCTTC.